The next 2 T cell receptor beta chains were all read from a single sample in a study of memory CD4+ T cells and cytomegalovirus serostatus. The sort gate was single viable CD3+CD4+CD8-CD45RO+ cells for memory CD4+ T cells. Only in-frame clones appear in the TCRdb table, and some are missing; sequencing was by immunoSEQ multiplex PCR. The table includes about 42,000 clones, roughly three quarters detected once. Input material: memory CD4+ T cells from blood. The receptors shown here come from an adult in good health and CMV-seronegative.

J is TRBJ2-5 and V is TRBV5-4; D uncertain. In germline, CDR1 is SGHNT, CDR2 YYREEE (reference sequence). The CDR3 has 13 amino acids. Trimming cost V 3 bases and J 5 bases, with 11 bases left between them. The CDR3 reads CASSSRVIETQYF. As DNA, the CDR3 is TGTGCCAGCAGCTCCCGGGTTATTGAGACCCAGTACTTC. Complete variable domain (other parts from reference TRBV5-4 and TRBJ2-5): ETGVTQSPTHLIKTRGQQVTLRCSSQSGHNTVSWYQQALGQGPQFIFQYYREEENGRGNFPPRFSGLQFPNYSSELNVNALELDDSALYLCASSSRVIETQYFGPGTRLLVL.

The chain employs TRBV12-1 and TRBJ2-2; TRBD2, the table's D call, was not compared with the DNA. TRBV12-1 is a documented pseudogene. The CDR3 is made up of 16 amino acids. The CDR3 DNA follows: TGTGCCAGCAGGTCTATGGGGGGGAATAAGACCGGGGAGCTGTTTTTT. Translating gives CASRSMGGNKTGELFF.